A selection of T cell receptor beta chains follows, all from one sample in a study of blood T cell repertoires in COVID-19. Only in-frame clones appear in the TCRdb table, and some are missing; sequencing was by immunoSEQ multiplex PCR. The sample has 100,000 to 150,000 clones, around 80% seen once. Sequencing input: peripheral blood. The receptors shown here come from a woman aged 45 to 65 with acute or convalescent COVID-19. Both conserved end residues are trimmed from each CDR3.

TRBV5-1	TRBJ2-1	ASSLEGGRASEQF
TRBV11-2	TRBJ2-7	ASSLASGPSYEQY
TRBV28	TRBJ1-1	ASSSGAEYTEAF
TRBV27	TRBJ2-7	ASSLGLAGVYEQY
TRBV7-9	TRBJ1-6	ASSLGQGKSPLH
TRBV6-5	TRBJ1-6	ATSISYNSPLH
TRBV28	TRBJ2-7	ASSASAYEQY
TRBV27	TRBJ1-1	ASSSGYRGSGAF
TRBV7-9	TRBJ2-1	ASSLQGLADNEQF
TRBV6-1	TRBJ2-5	ASSAPEKGLGETQY
TRBV18	TRBJ2-6	ASSPQRMGAPGRRANVLT
TRBV25-1	TRBJ2-3	ASSESGVTDTQY